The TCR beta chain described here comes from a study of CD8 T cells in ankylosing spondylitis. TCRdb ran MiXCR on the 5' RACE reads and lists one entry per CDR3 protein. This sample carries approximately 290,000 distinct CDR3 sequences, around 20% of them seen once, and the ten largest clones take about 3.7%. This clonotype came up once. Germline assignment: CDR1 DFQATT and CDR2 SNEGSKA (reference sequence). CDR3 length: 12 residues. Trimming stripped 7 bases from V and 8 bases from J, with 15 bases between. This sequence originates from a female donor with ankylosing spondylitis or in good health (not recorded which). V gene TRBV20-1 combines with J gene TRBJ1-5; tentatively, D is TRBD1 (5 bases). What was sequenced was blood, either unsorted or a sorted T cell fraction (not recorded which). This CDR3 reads CSVRGGMEPQHF. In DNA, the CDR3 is TGCAGTGTTAGGGGAGGTATGGAGCCCCAGCATTTT.